The entry that follows covers one T cell receptor beta chain sequence. Its antigen is unknown. These data come from a study of identical twins. This CDR3 is built from 16 residues. With V trimmed by 0 bases and J by 5 bases, 6 bases remained unmatched. From germline, CDR1 is SGHDT and CDR2 YYEEEE. Template switching (which added a universal primer site) was used, and cDNA carried unique molecular identifiers. MiXCR, applied by TCRdb to the 5' RACE reads, yields one record per CDR3 protein. The sample yields some 240,000 distinct CDR3 sequences, approximately 8.6% seen once. Study outcomes and limitations: Among beta out-of-frame sequences, excess sharing between twins appeared weaker. There is a chance that invariant MAIT and iNKT cells partially muddied zero-insertion analyses.

Healthy Caucasians provided all donations. These data were also reused for a study on yellow fever vaccine responses in identical twins.

This clonotype was obtained from a woman aged 18-35 years in good health. The sequenced sample was CD8+ T cells sorted from blood. The chain joins TRBV5-6 to TRBJ2-1; 9 bases agree with TRBD2. CDR3 protein: CASSLEGGGVHNEQFF. The CDR3 DNA reads TGTGCCAGCAGCTTGGAGGGCGGGGGGGTGCACAATGAGCAGTTCTTC.